This T cell receptor beta chain is from a study of T cells in Graves' hyperthyroidism and ophthalmopathy (dated by TCRdb to between 2018 and 2021). For context, the study as a whole: TCR V-J signatures able to tell the groups apart were searched for in a discovery cohort of around 95 patients, of whom about 40 had Graves' ophthalmopathy and some 60 had stable Graves' hyperthyroidism. Thyroid tissue and blood T-cell repertoires from about 6 Graves' hyperthyroidism patients were also compared in the study. Following sampling, methimazole starting at 30 mg daily was given to hyperthyroidism patients, and high-dose intravenous methylprednisolone was given to ophthalmopathy patients. Whether ophthalmopathy could be predicted prospectively was tested in an independent validation cohort made up of approximately 19 hyperthyroidism patients plus 17 patients who later progressed to ophthalmopathy. The roughly 91 discovery patients were randomly split 7:3 into training and test sets. The paper describes TCR Vbeta CDR3 sequencing of around 140 peripheral blood samples, made up of approximately 40 ophthalmopathy patients, some 80 hyperthyroidism patients and some 17 progressor patients.

TCR beta CDR3 regions were amplified from RNA transcripts. The TCR CDR3 was subjected to a first round of RT-PCR using the HTBI primer set and the Qiagen OneStep RT-PCR kit. A second multiplex PCR round built the libraries, followed by size selection and purification. Sequencing of the libraries was done on an Illumina HiSeq2000 using paired-end 100 bp reads. The paper's data handling went like this. SOAPnuke was used to process the raw data, with reads discarded if the reads contained adapters or uncalled bases, had a mean Phred below 15, or lacked an exact constant-primer or identifier match. High-quality paired reads were merged with COPE v1.2.5, and unique nucleotide sequences were defined as clonotypes. MiTCR v1.1 was used to align clonotypes to the IMGT TRBV, TRBD and TRBJ reference segments. Only V-J combinations with frequency above 0.0001, covering approximately 99% of repertoires, were analysed. A TCS score was defined as the ratio of F50 (clonal expansion) to E x V (chaos), with BLOSUM62-based TCRdist applied between CDR3 peptides within each V-J. Welch's t-statistics and random forest reduced 450 to 600 V-J features to roughly 13, which were used in a naive Bayes classifier (R e1071). Thyroid-blood repertoire similarity was quantified with the Morisita-Horn index. TCRdb took the public reads, trimmed them with fastp at Q25, ran MiXCR for clone calling and kept in-frame beta chains. Under each unique CDR3 protein, matching rows form one entry showing the most common genes and DNA. The V and J calls were determined by TCRdb, not by the authors. The sample table contains 540,000 or so distinct CDR3 sequences; only one count was recorded for 46% of them. Together, the top ten hold 15% to 20% of the sample.

Summary of the overall study and its limitations: A model built on a 13 V-J signature distinguished ophthalmopathy from stable hyperthyroidism, reaching roughly 88% sensitivity and 81.08% specificity in cross-validation and 80%/75% in testing. Sample size was not statistically predetermined, and blinding of investigators to group allocation was not performed. Most expanded thyroid clonotypes (frequency above 0.001) were also found in blood, which suggests that blood repertoires may mirror thyroid immune responses. In validation, progression to ophthalmopathy was predicted by the model with 70.59% sensitivity and 72.22% specificity, a median of about 6.4 months before onset.

Patients with uncontrolled infections, other autoimmune diseases, pregnancy or lactation were excluded. Clinical symptoms, serum thyroxine and TRAb, thyroid ultrasound, and orbital computed tomography formed the basis for the diagnoses. Trizol reagent was used to extract total RNA, and RNA quality was then checked on an Agilent 2100 Bioanalyzer. This clonotype has at least ten counts. No antigen is known for it. The input lacks base qualities; no much larger clone sits a single base away. The CDR3 spans 16 residues, from the cysteine through the phenylalanine. The kept DNA is CDR3 alone, 48 bases in frame from the first base. The germline V gene encodes CDR1 SGHNT and CDR2 YYREEE (reference sequence). After removal of 4 bases from V and 1 base from J, the junction retains 10 bases not matched to a gene.

This chain joins TRBV5-4 to TRBJ1-2; 7 bases in the junction line up with TRBD1. What was sequenced was peripheral blood or thyroid tissue (not recorded which). This clonotype was obtained from an adult woman with Graves' disease, either hyperthyroidism or ophthalmopathy (not recorded which). For the CDR3, the sequence is CASSPGGQVFNYGYTF. The DNA reads TGTGCCAGCAGCCCCGGTGGACAGGTGTTTAACTATGGCTACACCTTC.